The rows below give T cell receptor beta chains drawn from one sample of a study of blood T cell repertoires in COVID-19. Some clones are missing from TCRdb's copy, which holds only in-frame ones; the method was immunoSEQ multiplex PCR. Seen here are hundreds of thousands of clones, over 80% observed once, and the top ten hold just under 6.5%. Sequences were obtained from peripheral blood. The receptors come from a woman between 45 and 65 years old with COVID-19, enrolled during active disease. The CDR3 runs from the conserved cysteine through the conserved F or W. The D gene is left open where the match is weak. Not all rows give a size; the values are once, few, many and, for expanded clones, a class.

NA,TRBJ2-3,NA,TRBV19,CASSTPGQVRGDTQYF,TGTGCCAGTAGTACCCCCGGACAGGTGCGGGGAGATACGCAGTATTTT
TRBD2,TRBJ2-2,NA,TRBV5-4,CASSGGTSGSGTGELFF,TGTGCCAGCAGCGGAGGGACTAGCGGGAGTGGGACCGGGGAGCTGTTTTTT
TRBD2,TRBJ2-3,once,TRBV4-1,CASSQAEWTSGSTDTQYF,TGCGCCAGCAGCCAAGCCGAGTGGACTAGCGGGAGCACAGATACGCAGTATTTT
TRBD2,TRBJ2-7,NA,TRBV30,CACRVEASGRYEQYF,TGTGCCTGCAGAGTTGAAGCTAGCGGGAGGTACGAGCAGTACTTC
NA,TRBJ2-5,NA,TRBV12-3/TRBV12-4,CASSLGAQETQYF,TGTGCCAGCAGTTTGGGCGCACAAGAGACCCAGTACTTC
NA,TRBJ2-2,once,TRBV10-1,CASSAAGLLGELFF,TGCGCCAGCAGTGCGGCAGGACTTCTCGGGGAGCTGTTTTTT
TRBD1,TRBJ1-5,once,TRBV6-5,CASSYSRGQRQPQHF,TGTGCCAGCAGTTACTCGAGGGGGCAGCGGCAGCCCCAGCATTTT
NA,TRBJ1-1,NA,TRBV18,CASSPPGQSTEAFF,TGTGCCAGCTCACCACCGGGGCAAAGCACTGAAGCTTTCTTT
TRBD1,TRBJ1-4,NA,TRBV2,CASIRQGATNEKLFF,TGTGCCAGCATTCGACAGGGGGCAACTAATGAAAAACTGTTTTTT
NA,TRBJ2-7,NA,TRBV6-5,CASRTTPHSYEQYF,TGTGCCAGCAGAACCACGCCACACTCCTACGAGCAGTACTTC
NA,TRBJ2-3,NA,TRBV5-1,CASGGSDTDTQYF,TGCGCCAGCGGGGGGTCAGACACAGATACGCAGTATTTT
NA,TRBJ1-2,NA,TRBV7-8,CASSLARGFQKPYGYTF,TGTGCCAGCAGCTTAGCGCGGGGGTTTCAGAAACCTTATGGCTACACCTTC
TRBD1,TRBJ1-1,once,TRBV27,CASTTGGTGKNTEAFF,TGTGCCAGCACCACCGGGGGGACAGGGAAGAACACTGAAGCTTTCTTT
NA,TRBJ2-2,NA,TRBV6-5,CASTRDSNTGELFF,TGTGCCAGCACTCGGGACTCGAACACCGGGGAGCTGTTTTTT
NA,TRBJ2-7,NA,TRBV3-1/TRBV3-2,CASSQTTVEQYF,TGTGCCAGCAGCCAAACGACAGTCGAGCAGTACTTC
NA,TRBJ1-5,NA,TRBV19,CASSIQGQGKTQHF,TGTGCCAGTAGTATTCAGGGTCAGGGAAAGACCCAGCATTTT
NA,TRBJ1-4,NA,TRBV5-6,CASSLGRGYEKLFF,TGTGCCAGCAGCTTAGGCAGGGGCTACGAAAAACTGTTTTTT
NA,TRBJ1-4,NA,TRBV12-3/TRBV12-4,CASRRGSEKLFF,TGTGCCAGCAGAAGGGGATCAGAAAAACTGTTTTTT
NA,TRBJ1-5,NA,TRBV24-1,CATSDLHSNQPQHF,TGTGCCACCAGTGATTTACATAGCAATCAGCCCCAGCATTTT
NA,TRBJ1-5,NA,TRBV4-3,CASSPERGTGNQPQHF,TGCGCCAGCAGCCCCGAACGGGGAACAGGCAATCAGCCCCAGCATTTT
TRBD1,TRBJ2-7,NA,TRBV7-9,CASRYGTGYEQYF,TGTGCCAGCAGGTATGGGACAGGCTACGAGCAGTACTTC
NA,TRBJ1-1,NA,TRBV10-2,CASSESVMNTEAFF,TGCGCCAGCAGTGAATCAGTCATGAACACTGAAGCTTTCTTT
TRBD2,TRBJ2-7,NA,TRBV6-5,CASSRGLAQYEQYF,TGTGCCAGCAGCCGCGGACTAGCTCAATACGAGCAGTACTTC
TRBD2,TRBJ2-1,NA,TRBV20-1,CSASFGSGRKYNEQFF,TGCAGTGCTAGTTTTGGGAGCGGGAGAAAGTACAATGAGCAGTTCTTC
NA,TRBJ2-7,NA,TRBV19,CASSIEATEQYF,TGTGCCAGTAGTATTGAGGCCACCGAGCAGTACTTC